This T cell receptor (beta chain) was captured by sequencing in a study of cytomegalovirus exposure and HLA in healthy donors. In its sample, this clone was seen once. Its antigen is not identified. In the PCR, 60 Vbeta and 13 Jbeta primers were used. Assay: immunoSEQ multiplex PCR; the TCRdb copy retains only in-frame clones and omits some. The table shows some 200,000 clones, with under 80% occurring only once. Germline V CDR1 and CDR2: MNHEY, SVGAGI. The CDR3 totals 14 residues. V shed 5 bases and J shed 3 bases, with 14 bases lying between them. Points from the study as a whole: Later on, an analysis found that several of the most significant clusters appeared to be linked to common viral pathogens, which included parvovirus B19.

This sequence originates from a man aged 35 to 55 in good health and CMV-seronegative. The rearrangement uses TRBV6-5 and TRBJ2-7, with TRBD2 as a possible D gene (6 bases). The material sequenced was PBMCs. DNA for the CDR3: TGTGCCAGCAGTGAATGGACGGGGGTCTACGAGCAGTACTTC. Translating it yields CASSEWTGVYEQYF.